This T cell receptor beta chain was sequenced for a study of cytomegalovirus exposure and HLA in healthy donors. Study at large: Of around 410 genotyped donors, around 86% grouped in the Caucasian-associated ancestry cluster.

Points from the study as a whole: A classifier reportedly called cytomegalovirus status with high sensitivity and specificity. TCR association rates varied by HLA locus in a later analysis, with DRB1 highest and HLA-C lowest.

Primers included in the PCR were 60 Vbeta and 13 Jbeta primers. This table comes from immunoSEQ multiplex PCR, and its TCRdb copy is limited to in-frame clones, with some not included. The table lists 160,000 or so clones, roughly 89% of them singletons. Donors were ostensibly healthy at sampling, although undocumented immune exposures were probable. This CDR3 region has 14 residues. Trimming took 6 bases from V and 7 from J, leaving 15 bases between them. The germline V gene encodes CDR1 MRHNA and CDR2 SNTAGT. Comment on this clone: Its antigen is not known.

Sequencing used PBMCs. This sequence was found in a woman younger than 45 in good health and CMV-seronegative. This sequence joins TRBV6-4 and TRBJ2-2; D perhaps matches TRBD2 (5 bases). The CDR3 nucleotides read TGTGCCAGCAGCCACCGGCCCGAGGGCGGGGAGCTGTTTTTT. It specifies CASSHRPEGGELFF.